The rows below give T cell receptor beta chains drawn from one sample of a study of Graves' ophthalmopathy and Graves' hyperthyroidism. One entry per CDR3 protein results from TCRdb running MiXCR on the multiplex PCR reads. The table shows about 400,000 distinct CDR3 sequences, with approximately 20% occurring only once. Sample: peripheral blood. The receptors shown here come from a young woman with Graves' ophthalmopathy. CDR3s include the opening cysteine and the closing phenylalanine or tryptophan. The order of the fields is D gene, clone size, J gene, V gene, CDR3 protein, CDR3 DNA. D genes are given only for firm matches. Some rows mark clone size as missing; the rest say once, few, many or name a class of expanded clone.

NA	many	TRBJ2-5	TRBV18	CASSPRRIQETQYF	TGTGCCAGCTCACCACGCAGGATTCAAGAGACCCAGTACTTC
NA	many	TRBJ1-2	TRBV11-2	CASSPPLRYGYTF	TGTGCCAGCAGCCCCCCTCTTCGCTATGGCTACACCTTC
NA	NA	TRBJ1-2	TRBV6-2/TRBV6-3	CASRTAYGYTF	TGTGCCAGCAGGACCGCCTATGGCTACACCTTC
NA	many	TRBJ1-3	TRBV6-5	CASRSRDYGNTIYF	TGTGCCAGCAGGTCTCGGGACTATGGAAACACCATATATTTT
NA	many	TRBJ2-5	TRBV11-1	CASSLRPRETQYF	TGTGCCAGCAGCTTAAGGCCTCGGGAGACCCAGTACTTC
TRBD2	many	TRBJ2-7	TRBV25-1	CASSEGAGWGYEQYF	TGTGCCAGCAGTGAAGGAGCGGGATGGGGTTACGAGCAGTACTTC
NA	many	TRBJ2-7	TRBV30	CASSQYPYEQYF	TGTGCCTCCTCACAATACCCCTACGAGCAGTACTTC
NA	many	TRBJ2-7	TRBV7-3	CASSLGGVYEQYF	TGTGCCAGCAGCTTAGGGGGAGTCTACGAGCAGTACTTC
TRBD2	NA	TRBJ2-7	TRBV6-2/TRBV6-3	CASSYSWVGSGSTLSYEQYF	TGTGCCAGCAGTTACTCATGGGTGGGTAGCGGGAGCACACTCTCCTACGAGCAGTACTTC
NA	many	TRBJ2-7	TRBV6-1	CASSPPGTLGYEQYF	TGTGCCAGCAGCCCACCCGGGACTCTCGGCTACGAGCAGTACTTC
NA	many	TRBJ1-6	TRBV28	CASSLRRVGTPLHF	TGTGCCAGCAGTTTAAGGAGGGTAGGGACACCCCTCCACTTT
NA	many	TRBJ1-1	TRBV18	CASSGFRVDTEAFF	TGTGCCAGCTCAGGTTTCAGGGTTGACACTGAAGCTTTCTTT
NA	many	TRBJ1-2	TRBV6-2/TRBV6-3	CASSYGAGKDGYTF	TGTGCCAGCAGTTACGGTGCCGGGAAGGATGGCTACACCTTC
NA	many	TRBJ2-7	TRBV6-1	CASREWGTSIPYEQYF	TGTGCCAGCAGGGAATGGGGGACTTCGATCCCGTACGAGCAGTACTTC
NA	many	TRBJ1-2	TRBV12-3/TRBV12-4	CASSRLITTGENYGYTF	TGTGCCAGCAGTAGACTTATCACCACGGGGGAGAACTATGGCTACACCTTC
NA	many	TRBJ1-1	TRBV11-2	CASSLGGQAFF	TGTGCCAGCAGCTTAGGTGGACAGGCTTTCTTT
TRBD1	few	TRBJ1-5	TRBV6-1	CASSRPGQGSNQPQHF	TGTGCCAGCAGCAGGCCGGGACAGGGGAGCAATCAGCCCCAGCATTTT
TRBD2	many	TRBJ2-5	TRBV4-2	CASSLTWGGRETQYF	TGTGCCAGCAGCCTAACCTGGGGCGGGAGAGAGACCCAGTACTTC
NA	many	TRBJ2-5	TRBV14	CASSQGMETQYF	TGTGCCAGCAGCCAAGGGATGGAGACCCAGTACTTC
NA	NA	TRBJ1-2	TRBV28	CASSLSPLYGYTF	TGTGCCAGCAGCCTGTCCCCGCTCTATGGCTACACCTTC
NA	many	TRBJ2-5	TRBV7-8	CASSPLPLGQLQETQYF	TGTGCCAGCAGCCCACTCCCCTTGGGCCAGCTCCAAGAGACCCAGTACTTC
NA	many	TRBJ2-7	TRBV12-3/TRBV12-4	CASSQGLRFSYEQYF	TGTGCCAGCAGTCAGGGGTTGAGATTCTCCTACGAGCAGTACTTC
NA	NA	TRBJ2-7	TRBV28	CASSLSQPAGGTYEQYF	TGTGCCAGCAGTTTATCCCAACCAGCGGGCGGTACCTACGAGCAGTACTTC
NA	many	TRBJ1-5	TRBV7-2	CASSLNGAQPQHF	TGTGCCAGCAGCTTAAACGGTGCTCAGCCCCAGCATTTT
NA	many	TRBJ1-6	TRBV15	CATSRESAKGSPLHF	TGTGCCACCAGCAGAGAGTCGGCAAAAGGTTCACCCCTCCACTTT
NA	many	TRBJ1-2	TRBV6-5	CASSYLTGFGGYTF	TGTGCCAGCAGTTACCTCACAGGGTTCGGTGGCTACACCTTC
NA	many	TRBJ2-7	TRBV29-1	CSVVLRTYEQYF	TGCAGCGTCGTCCTCAGGACCTACGAGCAGTACTTC
NA	many	TRBJ2-7	TRBV6-2/TRBV6-3	CASSSGTLPQYF	TGTGCCAGCAGTTCCGGGACTCTTCCACAGTACTTC
TRBD2	few	TRBJ2-7	TRBV28	CASKRAGRATYEQYF	TGTGCCAGCAAGAGGGCAGGGAGGGCCACCTACGAGCAGTACTTC
TRBD2	many	TRBJ2-7	TRBV28	CASSSGTRTYEQYF	TGTGCCAGCAGCTCCGGGACTAGAACCTACGAGCAGTACTTC
NA	many	TRBJ1-1	TRBV6-6	CASSYQAGLNTEAFF	TGTGCCAGCAGTTACCAGGCAGGGCTGAACACTGAAGCTTTCTTT
NA	NA	TRBJ2-7	TRBV12-3/TRBV12-4	CASSFPGLAYEQYF	TGTGCCAGCAGTTTCCCAGGGCTTGCCTACGAGCAGTACTTC
NA	once	TRBJ1-2	TRBV28	CASSSMGGAGDYGYTF	TGTGCCAGCAGTTCTATGGGGGGGGCAGGGGACTATGGCTACACCTTC
TRBD1	many	TRBJ2-4	TRBV9	CASSPKTGAEDIQYF	TGTGCCAGCAGCCCCAAAACAGGGGCGGAGGACATTCAGTACTTC
TRBD2	many	TRBJ2-7	TRBV4-2	CASSQDVAGGYEQYF	TGTGCCAGCAGCCAAGACGTTGCGGGAGGGTACGAGCAGTACTTC
NA	NA	TRBJ2-5	TRBV7-2	CASSSGSGRRSQYF	TGTGCCAGCAGCTCGGGGTCGGGACGACGGTCCCAGTACTTC
NA	many	TRBJ2-6	TRBV10-3	CAIRSISGANVLTF	TGTGCCATCAGATCGATCTCTGGGGCCAACGTCCTGACTTTC